This TCR beta chain appears in the sequencing data of a study of T-cell memory formation after mild COVID-19. Study-level background: There were largely donor-specific TCR clusters.

This clonotype has just a few counts. Its antigen is as yet unknown. Trimming took off 5 bases at V and 6 bases at J, with 14 bases between the two ends. Germline loops: CDR1 SNHLY, CDR2 FYNNEI. The length of the CDR3 is 13 residues. General study results and limits: CD4+ clones that contracted lay mainly in CM and EM; CD8+ ones lay in EMRA.

Using its own MiXCR run on the 5' RACE reads, TCRdb lists one record per CDR3 protein. The top ten hold approximately 22% of the sample, which has approximately 300,000 distinct CDR3 sequences, under 8.5% seen once. The sample was PBMCs or a T cell subset sorted from them (not recorded which). The sequence came from a man between 18 and 35 years old who had mild COVID-19 (a few samples of this study predate the infection). Cell type and time point are not known. The gene calls are TRBV2 and TRBJ2-7, with D possibly matching TRBD2 (6 bases). The CDR3 sequence is CASSSGELIEQYF. The DNA for the CDR3 is TGTGCCAGCAGTTCGGGGGAACTTATCGAGCAGTACTTC.